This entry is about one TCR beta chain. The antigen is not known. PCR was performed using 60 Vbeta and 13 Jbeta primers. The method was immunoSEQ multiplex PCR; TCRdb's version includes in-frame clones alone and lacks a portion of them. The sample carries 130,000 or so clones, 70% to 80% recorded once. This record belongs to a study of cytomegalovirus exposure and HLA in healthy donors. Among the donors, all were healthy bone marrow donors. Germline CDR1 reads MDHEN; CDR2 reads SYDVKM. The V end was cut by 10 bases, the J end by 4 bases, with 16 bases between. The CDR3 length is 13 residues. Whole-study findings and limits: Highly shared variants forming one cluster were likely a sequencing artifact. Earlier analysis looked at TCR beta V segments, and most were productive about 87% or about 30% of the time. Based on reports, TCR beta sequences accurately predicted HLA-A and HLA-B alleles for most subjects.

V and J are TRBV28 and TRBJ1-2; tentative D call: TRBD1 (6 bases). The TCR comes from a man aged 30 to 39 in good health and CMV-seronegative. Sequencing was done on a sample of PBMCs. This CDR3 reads CATVGGASYGYTF. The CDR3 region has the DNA TGTGCCACTGTCGGGGGGGCAAGCTATGGCTACACCTTC.